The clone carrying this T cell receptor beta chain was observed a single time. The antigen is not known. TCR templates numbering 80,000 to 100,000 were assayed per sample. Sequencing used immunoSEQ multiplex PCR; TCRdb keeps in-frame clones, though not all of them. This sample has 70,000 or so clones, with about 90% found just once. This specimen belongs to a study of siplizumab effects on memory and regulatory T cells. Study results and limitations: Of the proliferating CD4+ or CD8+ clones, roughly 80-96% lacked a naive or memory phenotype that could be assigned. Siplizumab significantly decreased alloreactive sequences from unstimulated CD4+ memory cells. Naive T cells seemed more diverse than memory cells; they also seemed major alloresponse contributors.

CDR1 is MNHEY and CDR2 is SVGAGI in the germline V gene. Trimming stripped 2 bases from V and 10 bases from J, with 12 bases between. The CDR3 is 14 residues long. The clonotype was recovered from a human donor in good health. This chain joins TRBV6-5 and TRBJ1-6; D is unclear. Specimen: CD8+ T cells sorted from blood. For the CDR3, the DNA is TGTGCCAGCAGTTACCAATGGGGTTCGTCACCCCTCCACTTT. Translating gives CASSYQWGSSPLHF.